The 21 T cell receptor beta chains presented below share a single source sample, sequenced in a study of T-cell reconstitution after alpha-beta-depleted transplantation in children. Preparation of the TCRbeta library used unique molecular identifiers. One entry per CDR3 protein, called by TCRdb with MiXCR from the PCR reads. The sample includes approximately 800,000 distinct CDR3 sequences, 15% to 20% of them seen just once. The sequencing here drew on PBMCs, mostly from graft donor cells, taken 360 days after TCRalphabeta/CD19-depleted stem cell transplant. Receptors originate from a male patient aged 10 to 17 who had a stem cell transplant for acute lymphoblastic leukemia, so the T cells may come from the graft donor.

The chain recombines TRBV12-3 or TRBV12-4 with TRBJ1-1; possibly TRBD1 for D (5 bases). The germline V and J ends were trimmed by 6 bases and 0 bases, with 26 bases remaining between them. The CDR3 is made up of 19 amino acids. The CDR3 DNA follows: TGTGCCAGCAGGTTTAAGGGGAAGGATTTCTGGAGGATGAACACTGAAGCTTTCTTT. Residues: CASRFKGKDFWRMNTEAFF.

The CDR3 bases are TGTGCCACCGCCCAGACGGGAAGTAACACCGGGGAGCTGTTTTTT. The encoded protein is CATAQTGSNTGELFF. The chain combines TRBV15 with TRBJ2-2; a possible D gene is TRBD2 (5 bases). CDR1 is LNHNV, CDR2 YYDKDF, per germline (reference sequence). Trimming removed 8 bases from V and 2 bases from J, with 15 bases in between. The CDR3 has 15 amino acids.

This rearrangement joins TRBV29-1 to TRBJ2-2; 15 bases agree with TRBD2. CDR3 size: 17 residues. Looked up from germline, CDR1 is SQVTM and CDR2 is ANQGSEA. V was clipped by 4 bases and J by 0 bases; unmatched bases: 3. CDR3 sequence: CSVGGTSGRPNTGELFF. The DNA of the CDR3 is TGCAGCGTTGGCGGGACTAGCGGGAGGCCGAACACCGGGGAGCTGTTTTTT.

This chain joins TRBV10-3 and TRBJ2-7, with D perhaps matching TRBD2 (6 bases). The germline V gene encodes CDR1 ENHRY and CDR2 SYGVKD. V dropped 0 bases and J dropped 6 bases, with 15 bases sitting between them. CDR3 length equals 15 residues. The CDR3 region has the DNA TGTGCCATCAGTGAGTCCTCGGGGGTACTAGCCGAGCAGTACTTC. It is translated as CAISESSGVLAEQYF.

A single count supports this clonotype. The gene calls are TRBV18 and TRBJ1-4; D ambiguous. V lost 4 bases to trimming and J lost 6 bases, with 12 bases between them. The length of the CDR3 is 14 residues. CDR1 and CDR2 from the germline V gene are KGHSH and LQKENI. The CDR3 coding sequence is TGTGCCAGCTCACAGCTCACCCAGGATGAAAAACTGTTTTTT. This codes for CASSQLTQDEKLFF.

This clonotype was detected only a few times. The rearrangement links TRBV19 to TRBJ1-5; 7 bases are a match to TRBD1. From germline, CDR1 is LNHDA and CDR2 SQIVND (reference sequence). Trimming at V came to 6 bases and at J to 6 bases, leaving 8 bases not matched to a gene. This CDR3 is 14 amino acids long. This CDR3 reads CASSPTGVGQPQHF. For the CDR3, the DNA is TGTGCCAGTAGCCCAACAGGGGTTGGTCAGCCCCAGCATTTT.

This clonotype has just one count. V gene TRBV6-1 combines with J gene TRBJ2-6; 9 bases line up with TRBD1. The V segment lost 6 bases and the J segment 1 base; nucleotides outside the gene matches: 10. Germline CDR1 and CDR2: MNHNS and SASEGT. CDR3 length equals 18 residues. CDR3 in DNA: TGTGCCAGCAGGTCCCCACCGGGACAGGGATCTGGGGCCAACGTCCTGACTTTC. It is translated as CASRSPPGQGSGANVLTF.

This clonotype has more than one count but fewer than ten. V and J are TRBV20-1 and TRBJ2-7; TRBD2 might be the D (6 bases). Trimming stripped 2 bases from V and 6 bases from J, with 20 bases between. The CDR3 has 15 amino acids. The germline V gene encodes CDR1 DFQATT and CDR2 SNEGSKA (reference sequence). The CDR3 DNA reads TGCAGTGCTAGATTCGCGGGAAGGGCAGAACGCGAGCAGTACTTC. Its protein is CSARFAGRAEREQYF.

This clonotype showed up many times. As DNA, the CDR3 is TGTGCCACCAGTGAGCCGCATAACAATCAGCCCCAGCATTTT. Residues: CATSEPHNNQPQHF. The chain is built from TRBV24-1 and TRBJ1-5, with D uncertain. V lost 4 bases and J 3 bases, leaving 9 bases between the germline ends. The germline V gene encodes CDR1 KGHDR and CDR2 SFDVKD. The CDR3 runs to 14 residues.

V gene TRBV5-6 combines with J gene TRBJ2-2, with TRBD2 matching over 12 bases. The CDR3 totals 17 residues. V trimming: 3 bases; J trimming: 4 bases; junction bases outside the gene matches: 7. CDR1 is SGHDT, CDR2 YYEEEE, per germline. The CDR3 coding sequence is TGTGCCAGCAGCTGGGGGGCTAGCGGGAGGGCCACCGGGGAGCTGTTTTTT. Amino acid sequence: CASSWGASGRATGELFF. Full variable domain (missing parts from reference TRBV5-6 and TRBJ2-2): DAGVTQSPTHLIKTRGQQVTLRCSPKSGHDTVSWYQQALGQGPQFIFQYYEEEERQRGNFPDRFSGHQFPNYSSELNVNALLLGDSALYLCASSWGASGRATGELFFGEGSRLTVL.

This chain joins TRBV27 and TRBJ2-7, with TRBD2 matching over 10 bases. The germline CDR1 and CDR2 sequences are MNHEY and SMNVEV (reference sequence). V shed 0 bases and J 1 base; nucleotides not matched to a gene: 3. The CDR3 extends over 16 amino acids. This CDR3 is CASSLSGLAPSYEQYF. CDR3 in DNA: TGTGCCAGCAGTTTATCGGGACTAGCGCCTTCCTACGAGCAGTACTTC.

This clonotype was observed a handful of times. The V gene is TRBV29-1, the J gene TRBJ2-5; 9 nucleotides line up with TRBD1. Trimming at V came to 7 bases and at J to 5 bases, leaving 5 bases not matched to a gene. The CDR3 loop spans 12 amino acids. The germline CDR1 and CDR2 sequences are SQVTM and ANQGSEA. The CDR3 spells CSGGDRAETQYF. The CDR3 coding sequence is TGCAGCGGGGGGGACAGGGCTGAGACCCAGTACTTC.

The chain is built from TRBV29-1 and TRBJ1-1; 7 nucleotides line up with TRBD1. CDR1 is SQVTM and CDR2 is ANQGSEA in the germline V gene. CDR3 length: 15 residues. J lost 7 bases, V lost 0 bases, and 11 bases had no gene match. CDR3 DNA: TGCAGCGTTGAAGATCGGCGACAGGGTGAGAATGAAGCTTTCTTT. It yields the protein CSVEDRRQGENEAFF.

Ten or more counts support this clonotype. The rearrangement links TRBV29-1 to TRBJ2-1, with D uncertain. The germline V gene encodes CDR1 SQVTM and CDR2 ANQGSEA. There are 13 residues in the CDR3. V lost 0 bases to trimming and J lost 3 bases, with 6 bases between them. The CDR3 bases are TGCAGCGTTGAAGATCGGCACTACAATGAGCAGTTCTTC. Protein sequence: CSVEDRHYNEQFF.

The chain recombines TRBV24-1 with TRBJ1-1; D not certain. In germline, CDR1 is KGHDR, CDR2 SFDVKD. The CDR3 consists of 14 residues. V lost 3 bases, J lost 5 bases, and 12 bases lay in between. The CDR3 nucleotides are TGTGCCACCAGTGATCGCGGAAGGGAGACTGAAGCTTTCTTT. Amino acids: CATSDRGRETEAFF.

This clonotype appeared a few times. J is TRBJ1-6 and V is TRBV5-1; D gene uncertain. Germline loops: CDR1 SGHRS, CDR2 YFSETQ. The CDR3 covers 15 residues. V gave up 0 bases and J gave up 5 bases, with 9 bases separating them. The CDR3 DNA reads as TGCGCCAGCAGCTTGGTACCAGTGAATAATTCACCCCTCCACTTT. Its protein is CASSLVPVNNSPLHF.

The rearrangement joins TRBV19 to TRBJ2-1; TRBD2 might be the D (6 bases). This CDR3 comprises 16 residues. Germline V gene data show CDR1 as LNHDA and CDR2 as SQIVND (reference sequence). V gave up 4 bases and J gave up 2 bases, with 15 bases separating them. DNA for the CDR3: TGTGCCAGTAGTAGGGGTCAACTAGCACCCTACAATGAGCAGTTCTTC. Residues: CASSRGQLAPYNEQFF.

This clonotype was detected only a few times. The chain employs TRBV5-1 and TRBJ1-2, with a possible D match to TRBD1 (5 bases). The ends were cut back, 0 bases at V and 2 bases at J, with 11 bases in the middle. The CDR3 is 15 residues long. CDR1 and CDR2 (germline): SGHRS, YFSETQ. Written as DNA, the CDR3 is TGCGCCAGCAGCTTGGAGGTAGGGGCGAACTATGGCTACACCTTC. This sequence encodes CASSLEVGANYGYTF.

This clonotype came up a few times. The V and J genes are TRBV5-1 and TRBJ2-1; 13 nucleotides agree with TRBD2. This CDR3 region has 15 residues. V shed 3 bases and J 6 bases; nucleotides not matched to a gene: 3. Germline CDR1 is SGHRS and CDR2 is YFSETQ. The CDR3, as DNA: TGCGCCAGCAGCTGGACTAGCGGGAGTAGCAATGAGCAGTTCTTC. It specifies CASSWTSGSSNEQFF.

The J gene is TRBJ2-2, the V gene TRBV5-1, with unresolved D. V was shortened by 3 bases and J by 6 bases, with 9 bases between the two germline ends. The CDR3 sequence is 13 residues long. Germline CDR1 is SGHRS and CDR2 is YFSETQ. The CDR3 coding sequence is TGCGCCAGCAGCTCCGAAAGTGCCGGGGAGCTGTTTTTT. It specifies CASSSESAGELFF.

This clonotype was found a few times. A junction boundary mismatches the germline segment, possibly from a read error. V is TRBV12-3 or TRBV12-4 and J is TRBJ1-1; no definite D call. This CDR3 is built from 13 residues. CDR3 region: CASSLGPPREAFF. In nucleotides, the CDR3 is TGTGCCAGCAGCTTAGGACCGCCCCGAGAAGCTTTCTTT.